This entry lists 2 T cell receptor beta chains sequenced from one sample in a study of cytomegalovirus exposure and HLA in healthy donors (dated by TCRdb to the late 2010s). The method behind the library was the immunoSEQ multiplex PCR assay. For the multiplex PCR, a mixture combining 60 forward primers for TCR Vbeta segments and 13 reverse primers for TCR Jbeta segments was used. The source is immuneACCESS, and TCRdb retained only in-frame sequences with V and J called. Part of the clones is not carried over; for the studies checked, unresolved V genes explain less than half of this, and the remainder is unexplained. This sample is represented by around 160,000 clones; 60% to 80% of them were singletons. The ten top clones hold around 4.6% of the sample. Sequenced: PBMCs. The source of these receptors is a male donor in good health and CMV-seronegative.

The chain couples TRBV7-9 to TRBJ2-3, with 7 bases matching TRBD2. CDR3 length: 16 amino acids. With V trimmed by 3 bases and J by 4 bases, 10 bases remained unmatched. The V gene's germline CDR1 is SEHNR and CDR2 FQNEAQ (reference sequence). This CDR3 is CASSFSPSGKADTQYF. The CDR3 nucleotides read TGTGCCAGCAGCTTCAGCCCCAGCGGGAAGGCAGATACGCAGTATTTT.

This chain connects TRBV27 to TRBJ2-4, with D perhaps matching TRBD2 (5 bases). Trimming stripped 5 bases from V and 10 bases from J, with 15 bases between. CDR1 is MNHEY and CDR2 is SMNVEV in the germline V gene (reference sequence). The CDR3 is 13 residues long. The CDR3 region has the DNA TGTGCCAGCAGTCAGAGGGCCCGGGGTATTCAGTACTTC. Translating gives CASSQRARGIQYF.